The clone carrying this T cell receptor (beta chain) has a count of ten or more. What it binds is unknown. TCRdb ran MiXCR on the 5' RACE reads and lists one entry per CDR3 protein. The sample carries 8,000 to 9,500 distinct CDR3 sequences, roughly 3% recorded once. Time point given: sample taken at primary tumor resection. Tumor, nontumor lung or frozen PBMC supplied whole RNA, sequenced without sorting. The sample originates from a study of spatial heterogeneity in lung cancer. On the study more broadly: Strong correlation was found between tumor-region TCR transcript counts and a T cell module score from matched bulk RNA-seq. General study results and limits: Mutation tallies in tumors tracked expanded intratumoral alpha and beta TCR counts.

After removal of 3 bases from V and 4 bases from J, the junction contained 3 bases not matched to a gene. Germline-derived CDR1 and CDR2 are SQVTM and ANQGSEA. This CDR3 region has 15 residues. The sequences come from lung tumor tissue, collected at surgery. This chain joins TRBV29-1 and TRBJ2-2; TRBD2 agrees at 12 bases. The TCR sequence derives from a male donor with early-stage non-small cell lung cancer. The CDR3 DNA is TGCAGCGTTGACCTAGCGGGGGGGGCCACCGGGGAGCTGTTTTTT. Residues: CSVDLAGGATGELFF.